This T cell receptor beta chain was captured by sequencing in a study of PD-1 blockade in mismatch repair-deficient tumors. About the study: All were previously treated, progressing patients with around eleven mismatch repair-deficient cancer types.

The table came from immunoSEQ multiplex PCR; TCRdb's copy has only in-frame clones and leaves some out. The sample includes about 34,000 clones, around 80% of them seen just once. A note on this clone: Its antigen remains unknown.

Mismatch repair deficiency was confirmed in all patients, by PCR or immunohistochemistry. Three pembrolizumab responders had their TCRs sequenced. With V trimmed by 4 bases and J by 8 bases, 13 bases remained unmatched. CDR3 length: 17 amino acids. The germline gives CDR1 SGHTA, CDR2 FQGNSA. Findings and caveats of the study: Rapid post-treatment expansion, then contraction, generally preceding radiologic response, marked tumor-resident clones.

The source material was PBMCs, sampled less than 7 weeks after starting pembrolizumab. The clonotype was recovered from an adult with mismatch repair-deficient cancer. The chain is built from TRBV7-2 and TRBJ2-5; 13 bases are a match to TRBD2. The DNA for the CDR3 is TGTGCCAGCAGCTCCCGGAGTACTAGCGGGGGGGGAAATACCCAGTACTTC. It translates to CASSSRSTSGGGNTQYF.